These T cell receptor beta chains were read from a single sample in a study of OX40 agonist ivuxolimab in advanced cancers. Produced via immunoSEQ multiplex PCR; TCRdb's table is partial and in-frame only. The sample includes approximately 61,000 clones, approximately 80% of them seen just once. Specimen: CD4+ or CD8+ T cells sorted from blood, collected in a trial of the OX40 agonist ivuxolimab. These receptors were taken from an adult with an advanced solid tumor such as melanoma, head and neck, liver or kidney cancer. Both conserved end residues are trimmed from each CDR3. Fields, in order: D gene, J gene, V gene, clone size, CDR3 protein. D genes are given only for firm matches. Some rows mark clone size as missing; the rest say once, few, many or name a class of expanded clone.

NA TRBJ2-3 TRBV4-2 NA ASSQDRTGDDTQY
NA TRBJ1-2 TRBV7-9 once ASSLGQNNYDYT
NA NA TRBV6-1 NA ATVKVGNYEQY
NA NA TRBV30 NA AWSQGMSYEQY
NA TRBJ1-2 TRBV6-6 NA ASSHRTTGGYT
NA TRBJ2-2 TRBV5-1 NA ASSLGSGAHDGELF
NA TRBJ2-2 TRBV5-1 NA ASSLVRTSTPEGGELF
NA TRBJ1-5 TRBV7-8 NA ASSWSGGGARNQPQH
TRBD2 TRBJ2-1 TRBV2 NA ASSDVREYYNEQF
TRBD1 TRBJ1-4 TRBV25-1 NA ASSVVDRGPTNEKLF
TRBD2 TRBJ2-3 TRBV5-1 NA ASSLGLADDTQY
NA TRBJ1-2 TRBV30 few AWSVLPVYT
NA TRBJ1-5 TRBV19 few ASRLRQATDPQH
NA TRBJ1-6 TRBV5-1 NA ASSLQEKNSPLH
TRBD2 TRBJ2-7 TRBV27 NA ASGRTSGGSYEQY
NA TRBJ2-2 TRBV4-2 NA ASSPVLSPLTGELF
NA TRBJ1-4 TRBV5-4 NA ASSLGPDNEKLF
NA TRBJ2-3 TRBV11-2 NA ASSFTRPDTQY
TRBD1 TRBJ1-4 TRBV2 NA ASSRGQVEKLF
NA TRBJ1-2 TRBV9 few ASSAPWADYGYT
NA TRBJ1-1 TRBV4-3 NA ASSPRGTHTEAF
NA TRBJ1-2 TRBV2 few ASKPYYGYT
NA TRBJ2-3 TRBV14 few ASSPAAGTGDTDTQY
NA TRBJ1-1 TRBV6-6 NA ASGKRNTEAF
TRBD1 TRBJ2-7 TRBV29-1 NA SAVGQGSLGEQY
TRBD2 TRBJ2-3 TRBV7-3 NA ASSLGAGGPNTQY
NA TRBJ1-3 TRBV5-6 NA ASSFLSGNTIY
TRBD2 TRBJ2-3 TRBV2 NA ASRGTMGTDTQY
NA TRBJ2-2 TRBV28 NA ASSLWMENGELF
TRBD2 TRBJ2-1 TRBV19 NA ASSIGAGGRYEQF
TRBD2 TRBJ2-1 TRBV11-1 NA ASSAMVASGYNEQF
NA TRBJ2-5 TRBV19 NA ASSLQWSQEMIQY
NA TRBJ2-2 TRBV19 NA ASSTARRAQLF
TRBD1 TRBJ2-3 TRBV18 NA ASSPLGQGEGDTQY
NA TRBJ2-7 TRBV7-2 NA ASSSTTRQYSSYEQY